This T cell receptor beta chain stems from a study of PD-L1 blockade in urothelial cancer. Turning to the study itself: A median about 140,000 T cells were found in blood samples.

This CDR3 has 15 amino acids. The V and J ends lost 4 bases and 0 bases respectively, with 11 bases between them. From germline, CDR1 is SGHRS and CDR2 YFSETQ. The data were produced by immunoSEQ multiplex PCR, yet TCRdb's version contains in-frame clones alone and is incomplete. The table includes more than 35,000 clones, around 81% detected once. Documented time point: pretreatment peripheral blood. For each patient, 1 to 8 samples were obtained, pretreatment and on-treatment. This clonotype was obtained from a man aged 80 or over with urothelial cancer. V and J are TRBV5-1 and TRBJ2-1, with D possibly TRBD2 on 5 matching bases. This material consisted of PBMCs, taken around atezolizumab (anti-PD-L1) treatment. CDR3 DNA: TGCGCCAGCAGCCGGACGGGGAGCTCCTACAATGAGCAGTTCTTC. Its translation: CASSRTGSSYNEQFF.